In this sample, the clone carrying this TCR beta chain turned up many times. Its antigen is unknown. This sample stems from a study of T cells in Graves' hyperthyroidism and ophthalmopathy. Findings and limits, study-wide: Stable hyperthyroidism was separated from ophthalmopathy by a model based on 13 V-J features.

The study included ophthalmopathy patients with Clinical Activity Score at least 3, NOSPECS grade at least 4 and duration under 3 months. Out of 10 ml of fresh peripheral blood came the PBMCs. TCR beta CDR3 regions were amplified from RNA. HTBI primers drove first-round RT-PCR of the TCR CDR3. TCRdb itself ran the multiplex PCR reads through MiXCR, one entry per CDR3 protein. The sample carries a few hundred thousand distinct CDR3 sequences, approximately 23% recorded once. The V end was cut by 7 bases, the J end by 6 bases, with 22 bases between. The CDR3 loop spans 16 amino acids. Looked up from germline, CDR1 is MDHEN and CDR2 is SYDVKM.

Sequenced: blood. The chain employs TRBV28 and TRBJ1-5; D is ambiguous. The TCR originated in a woman aged 65 to 85 with Graves' ophthalmopathy. The CDR3 spells CASTPAGPRVAQPQHF. In DNA form, the CDR3 reads TGTGCCAGCACACCAGCCGGGCCCCGGGTCGCTCAGCCCCAGCATTTT.